This entry lists 12 T cell receptor beta chains sequenced from one sample in a study of blood T cell repertoires in COVID-19 (dated by TCRdb to the early 2020s). Library generation was performed with the immunoSEQ multiplex PCR assay. TCRdb obtained this table from immuneACCESS and retained in-frame rearrangements with V and J assigned. These tables miss some clones; where compared with another copy, unresolved V genes account for less than half of the shortfall, and the remainder is unexplained. Here the sample has 210,000 or so clones; 83% occur a single time. The top ten clones comprise 4.8% of the sample. Sequencing was done on a sample of PBMCs or T cells enriched from blood (not recorded which). The receptors stem from a woman aged 50 to 60 who had been exposed to COVID-19.

The chain uses TRBV9 and TRBJ1-1, with D possibly being TRBD1 (5 bases). Germline loops: CDR1 SGDLS, CDR2 YYNGEE. The germline V and J ends were trimmed by 3 bases and 1 base, with 10 bases remaining between them. The CDR3 runs to 14 residues. CDR3 nucleotides: TGTGCCAGCAGCGGGCCAGGGCGGAACACTGAAGCTTTCTTT. This translates into CASSGPGRNTEAFF.

The chain employs TRBV7-9 and TRBJ1-2; D is uncertain. The length of the CDR3 is 14 residues. Trimming removed 4 bases at V and 3 bases at J, with 12 bases between. CDR1 and CDR2 (germline): SEHNR, FQNEAQ (reference sequence). The CDR3 DNA is TGTGCCAGCAGCTCCGGCTACAGTTACTATGGCTACACCTTC. Its translation: CASSSGYSYYGYTF.

This clone appeared a few times. The rearrangement links TRBV7-2 to TRBJ1-1; tentative D call: TRBD1 (5 bases). The CDR3 runs 14 residues. Trimming pared 5 bases from V and 4 bases from J, leaving 14 bases between. CDR1 and CDR2 (germline): SGHTA, FQGNSA. CDR3 in amino acids: CASSPSRGFTEAFF. The DNA for the CDR3 is TGTGCCAGCAGCCCTTCCCGGGGGTTCACTGAAGCTTTCTTT. Full variable domain (outside the CDR3, taken from reference TRBV7-2 and TRBJ1-1): GAGVSQSPSNKVTEKGKDVELRCDPISGHTALYWYRQSLGQGLEFLIYFQGNSAPDKSGLPSDRFSAERTGGSVSTLTIQRTQQEDSAVYLCASSPSRGFTEAFFGQGTRLTVV.

The rearrangement links TRBV3-1 (or the pseudogene TRBV3-2) to TRBJ2-3, with 10 bases identical to TRBD2. This CDR3 has 17 amino acids. The germline gives CDR1 LGHDT, CDR2 YNNKEL (reference sequence). The V segment lost 0 bases and the J segment 0 bases; nucleotides outside the gene matches: 3. CDR3 nucleotides: TGTGCCAGCAGCCAAGATCTACTAGCGGGAAGCACAGATACGCAGTATTTT. Translation: CASSQDLLAGSTDTQYF.

The rearrangement joins TRBV10-2 to TRBJ1-2; 7 bases align to TRBD1. The CDR3 spans 13 residues. The V segment lost 5 bases and the J segment 5 bases; nucleotides outside the gene matches: 5. Germline lookup yields CDR1 WSHSY and CDR2 SAAADI. CDR3 in amino acids: CASSTGTAYGYTF. DNA for the CDR3: TGCGCCAGCAGTACCGGGACAGCATATGGCTACACCTTC.

This clone was counted a few times. The CDR3 here is CASRGRDRDGYTF. CDR3 in DNA: TGTGCCAGCAGAGGCCGGGACAGGGATGGCTACACCTTC. The J gene is TRBJ1-2, the V gene TRBV2; 9 nucleotides match TRBD1. Per the germline V gene, CDR1 is SNHLY and CDR2 is FYNNEI. CDR3 size: 13 residues. J was trimmed by 6 bases and V by 6 bases; bases with no gene match: 5.

This chain uses TRBV10-2 with TRBJ1-3; D is possibly TRBD1 (5 bases). Germline CDR1 and CDR2: WSHSY and SAAADI. The CDR3 is 17 residues long. The V gene lost 1 base and the J gene lost 2 bases, with 15 bases spanning the gap. The CDR3 spells CASSELPLRVPGNTIYF. The CDR3 coding sequence is TGCGCCAGCAGTGAGTTGCCCCTCAGGGTCCCTGGAAACACCATATATTTT.

V and J are TRBV7-2 and TRBJ2-2, with TRBD1 as a possible D gene (6 bases). V was pared by 5 bases and J by 4 bases, with 11 bases between. The length of the CDR3 is 14 residues. Germline CDR1 reads SGHTA; CDR2 reads FQGNSA. The CDR3 loop reads CASSAYRATGELFF. The CDR3 nucleotides are TGTGCCAGCAGCGCATACAGGGCCACCGGGGAGCTGTTTTTT.

The chain recombines TRBV18 with TRBJ1-1; D gene unclear. The V end lost 4 bases, the J end lost 5 bases, and 17 bases lay between the germline ends. Germline assignment: CDR1 KGHSH and CDR2 LQKENI. The CDR3 runs 15 residues. In DNA, the CDR3 is TGTGCCAGCTCACTTAACCGGGATTTTACGACTGAAGCTTTCTTT. Translation: CASSLNRDFTTEAFF. Based on the CDR3 plus reference TRBV18 and TRBJ1-1, the full variable domain is NAGVMQNPRHLVRRRGQEARLRCSPMKGHSHVYWYRQLPEEGLKFMVYLQKENIIDESGMPKERFSAEFPKEGPSILRIQQVVRGDSAAYFCASSLNRDFTTEAFFGQGTRLTVV.

The CDR3 DNA reads TGTGCCAGCAGTTACCAGGGGGCGGGGTACGAGCAGTACTTC. Amino acid sequence: CASSYQGAGYEQYF. V and J are TRBV2 and TRBJ2-7; TRBD1 matches at 8 bases. The V gene's germline CDR1 is SNHLY and CDR2 FYNNEI. Germline trimming cut 5 bases from V and 4 bases from J; bases unmatched to any gene: 7. CDR3 length equals 14 residues. Full variable domain (rest looked up from reference TRBV2 and TRBJ2-7): EPEVTQTPSHQVTQMGQEVILRCVPISNHLYFYWYRQILGQKVEFLVSFYNNEISEKSEIFDDQFSVERPDGSNFTLKIRSTKLEDSAMYFCASSYQGAGYEQYFGPGTRLTVT.

The V and J genes are TRBV18 and TRBJ1-5; D remains ambiguous. Germline CDR1 KGHSH, CDR2 LQKENI. Trimming shortened V by 3 bases and J by 2 bases, and 8 bases separated the two germline ends. This CDR3 has 14 amino acids. The DNA for the CDR3 is TGTGCCAGCTCACCGCAACACGGCAATCAGCCCCAGCATTTT. It encodes CASSPQHGNQPQHF.

V is TRBV6-2 or TRBV6-3 and J is TRBJ1-6; no reliable D call. This CDR3 has 13 amino acids. V lost 6 bases to trimming and J lost 6 bases, with 9 bases between them. Germline assignment: CDR1 MNHEY and CDR2 SVGEGT. The CDR3 sequence is CASSNKLNSPLHF. The DNA of the CDR3 is TGTGCCAGCAGCAATAAACTTAATTCACCCCTCCACTTT.